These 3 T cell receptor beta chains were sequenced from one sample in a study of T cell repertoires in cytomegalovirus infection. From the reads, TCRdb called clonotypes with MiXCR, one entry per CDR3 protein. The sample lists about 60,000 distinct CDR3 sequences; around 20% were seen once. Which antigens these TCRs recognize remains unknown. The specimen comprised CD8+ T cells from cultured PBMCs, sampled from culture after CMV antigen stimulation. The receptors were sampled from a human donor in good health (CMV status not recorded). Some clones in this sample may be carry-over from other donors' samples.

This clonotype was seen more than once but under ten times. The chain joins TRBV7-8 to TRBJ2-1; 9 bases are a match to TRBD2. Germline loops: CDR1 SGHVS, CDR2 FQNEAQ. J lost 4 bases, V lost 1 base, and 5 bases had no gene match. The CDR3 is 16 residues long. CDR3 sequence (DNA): TGTGCCAGCAGCTTAGTAATAGCGGGGGATTACAATGAGCAGTTCTTC. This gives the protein CASSLVIAGDYNEQFF.

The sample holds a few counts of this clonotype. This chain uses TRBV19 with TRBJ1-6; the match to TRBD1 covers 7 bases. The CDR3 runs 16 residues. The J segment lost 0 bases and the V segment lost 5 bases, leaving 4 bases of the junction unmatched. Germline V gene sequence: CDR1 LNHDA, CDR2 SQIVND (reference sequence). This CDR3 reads CASSEGDSSYNSPLHF. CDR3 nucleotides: TGTGCCAGTAGTGAGGGGGACAGCTCCTATAATTCACCCCTCCACTTT. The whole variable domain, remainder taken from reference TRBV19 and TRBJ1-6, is DGGITQSPKYLFRKEGQNVTLSCEQNLNHDAMYWYRQDPGQGLRLIYYSQIVNDFQKGDIAEGYSVSREKKESFPLTVTSAQKNPTAFYLCASSEGDSSYNSPLHFGNGTRLTVT.

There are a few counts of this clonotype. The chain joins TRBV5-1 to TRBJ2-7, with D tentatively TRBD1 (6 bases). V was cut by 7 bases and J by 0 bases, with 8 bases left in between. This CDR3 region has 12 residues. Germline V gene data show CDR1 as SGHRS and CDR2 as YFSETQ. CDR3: CASGDNSYEQYF. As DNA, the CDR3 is TGCGCCAGCGGGGACAACTCCTACGAGCAGTACTTC.